This TCR beta chain was captured in a study of immune evolution from preneoplasia to lung adenocarcinoma. Turning to this clone: Its antigen is not known.

Between the mid-2010s and the late 2010s, patients underwent resection in Japan or China. Histologic diagnosis was independently verified by two lung pathologists. Notes on the study in general: Normal lung had highest clonality; later lesions appeared denser, more diverse. Top clone share appeared to fall from AAH through AIS, MIA, adenocarcinoma.

The data were produced by immunoSEQ multiplex PCR, yet TCRdb's version contains in-frame clones alone and is incomplete. Of nearly 3,000 clones detected, 65% to 90% appear once; the ten largest clones hold around 8.5%. Germline V gives CDR1 MGHRA, CDR2 YSYEKL. Losses at the gene ends were 2 bases for V and 3 bases for J; bases not matched to a gene: 11. This CDR3 region has 18 residues. The J gene is TRBJ2-5, the V gene TRBV4-1; 11 nucleotides line up with TRBD1. Sequences were obtained from FFPE adjacent normal lung tissue. This TCR came from a person in their sixties or seventies with lung adenocarcinoma. CDR3 bases: TGCGCCAGCAGCCAAACTCAAACTCCGGGACAGGGGGAAGAGACCCAGTACTTC. Amino acid sequence: CASSQTQTPGQGEETQYF.